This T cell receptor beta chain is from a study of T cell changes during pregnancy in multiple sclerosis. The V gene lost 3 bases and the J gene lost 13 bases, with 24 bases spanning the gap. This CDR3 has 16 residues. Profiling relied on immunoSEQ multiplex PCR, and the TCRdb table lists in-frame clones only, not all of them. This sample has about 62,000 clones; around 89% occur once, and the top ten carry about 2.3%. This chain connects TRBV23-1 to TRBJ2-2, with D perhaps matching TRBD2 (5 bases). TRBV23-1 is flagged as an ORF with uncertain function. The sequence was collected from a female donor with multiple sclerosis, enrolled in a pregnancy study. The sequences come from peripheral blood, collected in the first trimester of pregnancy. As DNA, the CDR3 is TGCGCCAGCAGTCACCGGGGTGGGCGGAGATTTCTATGGCTGTTTTTT. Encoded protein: CASSHRGGRRFLWLFF.